The 17 T cell receptor beta chains given below trace back to one sample, sequenced in a study of T cell repertoires in cytomegalovirus infection. Each CDR3 protein is one row after TCRdb ran MiXCR on the reads. Among 150,000 to 200,000 distinct CDR3 sequences listed, about a tenth were seen once. Source material: PBMCs. Source of these receptors: a human donor in good health (CMV status not recorded). Some clones in this sample may be carry-over from other donors' samples.

This rearrangement joins TRBV25-1 to TRBJ2-3; TRBD1 aligns across 8 bases. Trimming removed 6 bases from V and 0 bases from J; junction bases left unmatched: 2. This CDR3 region has 14 residues. Looked up from germline, CDR1 is MGHDK and CDR2 is SYGVNS. The CDR3 loop reads CASSRTGSTDTQYF. DNA for the CDR3: TGTGCCAGCAGCAGGACAGGGAGCACAGATACGCAGTATTTT.

This chain links TRBV7-4 with TRBJ2-3; the D gene is possibly TRBD2 (5 bases). The ends were cut back, 5 bases at V and 13 bases at J, with 19 bases in the middle. The length of the CDR3 is 13 residues. The germline V gene encodes CDR1 SGHVT and CDR2 SQSDAQ. For the CDR3, the DNA is TGTGCCAGCAGCCTATCTGACCCCGGGAAAGAGTATTTT. It specifies CASSLSDPGKEYF.

This clonotype showed up just a few times. The gene calls are TRBV20-1 and TRBJ1-5, with TRBD1 identical over 7 bases. This CDR3 is 16 amino acids long. The germline CDR1 and CDR2 sequences are DFQATT and SNEGSKA (reference sequence). Trimming at V came to 4 bases and at J to 1 base, leaving 10 bases not matched to a gene. CDR3 amino acids: CSANIQGSKSNQPQHF. In DNA form, the CDR3 reads TGCAGTGCTAACATACAGGGGTCTAAGAGCAATCAGCCCCAGCATTTT.

This clonotype was observed at least ten times. V usage is TRBV11-2 and J usage is TRBJ1-1; D possibly corresponds to TRBD1 (5 bases). The germline V gene encodes CDR1 SGHAT and CDR2 FQNNGV. This CDR3 comprises 14 residues. The V and J ends lost 3 bases and 1 base respectively, with 9 bases between them. The CDR3 sequence is CASSFGAGNTEAFF. DNA of the CDR3: TGTGCCAGCAGCTTCGGGGCAGGGAACACTGAAGCTTTCTTT.

This clonotype was seen a few times. This chain connects TRBV6-2 or TRBV6-3 to TRBJ2-5; TRBD2 might be the D (5 bases). Trimming stripped 2 bases from V and 5 bases from J, with 18 bases between. The V gene's germline CDR1 is MNHEY and CDR2 SVGEGT. The CDR3 consists of 16 residues. The DNA for the CDR3 is TGTGCCAGCAGTTACGGGAACCTACTAGGGTGGGAGACCCAGTACTTC. As protein: CASSYGNLLGWETQYF.

The sample holds many counts of this clonotype. The chain links TRBV7-2 to TRBJ2-1, with 14 bases identical to TRBD2. The CDR3 covers 17 residues. J gave up 6 bases and V 4 bases, and 8 bases lay outside the gene matches. The germline V gene encodes CDR1 SGHTA and CDR2 FQGNSA. The CDR3 nucleotides are TGTGCCAGCAGCTCGCGACTAGCGGGGGGGTTGGGCAATGAGCAGTTCTTC. Translation: CASSSRLAGGLGNEQFF.

V gene TRBV5-1 combines with J gene TRBJ2-7, with 12 bases that match TRBD1. The length of the CDR3 is 14 residues. CDR1 SGHRS and CDR2 YFSETQ come from the germline V gene. V was pared by 4 bases and J by 7 bases, with 6 bases of the junction left unmatched. The CDR3 sequence: CASSLGQGAIEQYF. The CDR3 DNA reads TGCGCCAGCAGCCTGGGACAGGGGGCGATTGAGCAGTACTTC.

This clonotype showed up many times. The chain combines TRBV7-2 with TRBJ2-5; TRBD2 matches at 11 bases. Germline V gives CDR1 SGHTA, CDR2 FQGNSA. The V gene end was trimmed by 4 bases and the J gene end by 4 bases; junction bases not matched to a gene: 5. The CDR3 extends over 15 amino acids. The CDR3 spells CASSYSGGASETQYF. In nucleotides, the CDR3 is TGTGCCAGCAGCTATAGCGGGGGGGCCTCAGAGACCCAGTACTTC.

At least ten counts were recorded for this clonotype. This chain uses TRBV7-2 with TRBJ1-1, with D tentatively TRBD1 (5 bases). V gave up 0 bases and J gave up 1 base, with 9 bases separating them. Germline CDR1 and CDR2: SGHTA and FQGNSA. The CDR3 sequence is 15 residues long. CDR3 amino acids: CASSLAWGGNTEAFF. The DNA of the CDR3 is TGTGCCAGCAGCTTAGCCTGGGGGGGGAACACTGAAGCTTTCTTT.

The table lists this clonotype with a few counts. The chain carries TRBV27 and TRBJ2-7, with TRBD1 as a possible D gene (5 bases). In germline, CDR1 is MNHEY, CDR2 SMNVEV (reference sequence). Deletions cut 7 bases from V and 6 bases from J, with 25 bases between. The CDR3 has 16 residues. CDR3 in amino acids: CASKQANPLQVREQYF. The CDR3 coding sequence is TGTGCCAGCAAACAGGCCAACCCACTCCAGGTACGCGAGCAGTACTTC.

V usage is TRBV20-1 and J usage is TRBJ2-1; TRBD2 matches at 12 bases. The germline CDR1 and CDR2 sequences are DFQATT and SNEGSKA (reference sequence). V shed 0 bases and J 6 bases; nucleotides not matched to a gene: 3. The CDR3 contains 15 residues. The DNA of the CDR3 is TGCAGTGCTAGAGACCGACTAGCGGGAGCCAATGAGCAGTTCTTC. Translating gives CSARDRLAGANEQFF.

This clonotype occurred many times. V usage is TRBV7-8 and J usage is TRBJ2-4, with D perhaps matching TRBD2 (6 bases). This CDR3 contains 19 residues. V was trimmed by 4 bases and J by 0 bases, leaving 22 bases between them. The germline gives CDR1 SGHVS, CDR2 FQNEAQ. In nucleotides, the CDR3 is TGTGCCAGCAGCTCCTCGACTAGGTCCTCCGCTTCAGCCAAAAACATTCAGTACTTC. This codes for CASSSSTRSSASAKNIQYF.

Ten or more counts support this clonotype. V usage is TRBV7-8 and J usage is TRBJ2-3; D not certain. V dropped 0 bases and J dropped 11 bases, with 15 bases sitting between them. Germline-derived CDR1 and CDR2 are SGHVS and FQNEAQ. The CDR3 runs to 14 residues. The CDR3 DNA follows: TGTGCCAGCAGCTTAGCATCTCGGACGCTGTGGCAGTATTTT. Encoded protein: CASSLASRTLWQYF.

With respect to this clonotype: A clone one base away is much larger, so this may be a read error. The chain is built from TRBV7-2 and TRBJ2-1; a possible D gene is TRBD2 (6 bases). CDR1 SGHTA and CDR2 FQGNSA come from the germline V gene. CDR3 length equals 13 residues. This CDR3 reads CARSLERDNEQFF. CDR3 nucleotides: TGTGCCAGAAGCTTAGAGCGGGACAATGAGCAGTTCTTC.

The table lists this clonotype with many counts. The chain recombines TRBV7-2 with TRBJ1-1; the D gene is possibly TRBD1 (5 bases). V lost 7 bases and J lost 5, with 17 bases in between. This CDR3 spans 14 amino acids. Germline V gives CDR1 SGHTA, CDR2 FQGNSA. CDR3 sequence: CASNQGNRGTEAFF. The CDR3 DNA reads as TGTGCCAGCAACCAGGGAAACCGGGGGACTGAAGCTTTCTTT.

This clonotype was observed at least ten times. CDR3 sequence (DNA): TGTGCCAGCAGCTTAGAGGAGCTATCAGATACGCAGTATTTT. Translating it yields CASSLEELSDTQYF. The genes are TRBV7-2 and TRBJ2-3, with D uncertain. Trimming shortened V by 1 base and J by 4 bases, and 9 bases separated the two germline ends. CDR3 length equals 14 residues. CDR1 is SGHTA, CDR2 FQGNSA, per germline.

The gene calls are TRBV2 and TRBJ1-2, with 7 positions matching TRBD1. Germline V lookup: CDR1 SNHLY, CDR2 FYNNEI. Losses at the gene ends were 7 bases for V and 3 bases for J; bases not matched to a gene: 8. The CDR3 runs 14 residues. Written as DNA, the CDR3 is TGTGCCAGCAAAATACAGGGGAATTACTATGGCTACACCTTC. Protein sequence: CASKIQGNYYGYTF.